This TCR beta chain was documented in a study of lymphopenia after photon versus proton radiotherapy. Study-wide findings and caveats: Proton therapy kept repertoires fairly stable, unlike photons, which gained effector/memory cells. Only patients who died were analyzed for survival; proton advantage is unproven.

This clone turned up a few times. Antigen specificity is unknown. CDR1 is MGHRA, CDR2 YSYEKL, per germline. CDR3 length: 14 residues. V was shortened by 0 bases and J by 0 bases, with 6 bases between the two germline ends. Data came from immunoSEQ multiplex PCR; TCRdb stores just in-frame clones and leaves some out. The sample carries around 50,000 clones, around 84% recorded once. The sample was peripheral blood, taken from a patient treated with proton-based radiotherapy. The clonotype comes from a man between 60 and 75 years old with pancreatic cancer. The gene calls are TRBV4-1 and TRBJ2-7; D remains ambiguous. The CDR3 DNA reads TGCGCCAGCAGCCAAGATCTCAGCTCCTACGAGCAGTACTTC. It encodes CASSQDLSSYEQYF.